The clone carrying this T cell receptor (beta chain) was seen more than once but under ten times. The CDR3 is 15 amino acids. With V trimmed by 5 bases and J by 4 bases, 10 bases remained unmatched. Germline-derived CDR1 and CDR2 are SGHTA and FQGNSA. This sample stems from a study of response to subunit inactivated influenza vaccine. TCRdb re-called the RT-PCR reads with MiXCR, one entry per CDR3 protein. This table holds hundreds of thousands of distinct CDR3 sequences, approximately 12% found once. This sample comprised PBMCs from blood, obtained roughly 45 days after vaccination. The receptor's source is a middle-aged man who received an inactivated influenza vaccine. The chain recombines TRBV7-2 with TRBJ2-7; 8 bases are a match to TRBD1. The CDR3 region is CASSPQSGGTYEQYF. In DNA form, the CDR3 reads TGTGCCAGCAGCCCCCAGTCAGGGGGCACGTACGAGCAGTACTTC.